The 25 T cell receptor beta chains listed next were all sequenced from one sample in a study of cytomegalovirus exposure and HLA in healthy donors. PCR amplification relied on 60 Vbeta primers (plus 13 Jbeta primers). Produced via immunoSEQ multiplex PCR; TCRdb's table is partial and in-frame only. The top ten hold 1% to 1.5% of the sample, which has roughly 170,000 clones, roughly 88% seen once. Sequencing was done on a sample of PBMCs. Source of these receptors: a girl aged 2-10 years in good health and CMV-seropositive.

This clone showed up just a few times. Other DNA sequences in the sample encode the same CDR3. The chain combines TRBV5-1 with TRBJ1-1; D not resolved. The CDR3 has 13 amino acids. The germline V gene encodes CDR1 SGHRS and CDR2 YFSETQ. The V end lost 0 bases, the J end lost 5 bases, and 8 bases lay between the germline ends. CDR3 bases: TGCGCCAGCAGCTTGGGGGAGGGTACTGAAGCTTTCTTT. This codes for CASSLGEGTEAFF.

V gene TRBV6-4 combines with J gene TRBJ2-1, with unresolved D. The germline CDR1 and CDR2 sequences are MRHNA and SNTAGT. V dropped 5 bases and J dropped 7 bases, with 15 bases sitting between them. CDR3 size: 14 residues. The chain's CDR3 is CASSPRAGRNEQFF. In nucleotides, the CDR3 is TGTGCCAGCAGTCCCCGTGCAGGTAGGAATGAGCAGTTCTTC.

V usage is TRBV25-1 and J usage is TRBJ2-7; 9 bases fit TRBD1. Per germline, CDR1 MGHDK and CDR2 SYGVNS. After removal of 4 bases from V and 4 bases from J, the junction contained 11 bases not matched to a gene. This CDR3 is 16 amino acids long. CDR3 DNA: TGTGCCAGCAGTGCCTTGGAGGGGGACAGGGCATACGAGCAGTACTTC. Residues: CASSALEGDRAYEQYF.

Only a few counts were recorded for this clone. The chain combines TRBV10-1 with TRBJ1-1; 7 bases are a match to TRBD1. This CDR3 spans 18 amino acids. Trimming at V came to 3 bases and at J to 8 bases, leaving 21 bases not matched to a gene. Germline V gene sequence: CDR1 WNHNN, CDR2 SYGVQD (reference sequence). The DNA for the CDR3 is TGCGCCAGCAGTGACCCGAAACAACAGGGGCGGGTTTACCAAGAAGCTTTCTTT. As protein: CASSDPKQQGRVYQEAFF.

The chain joins TRBV10-2 to TRBJ2-3, with TRBD2 matching 10 bases. The J segment lost 2 bases and the V segment lost 3 bases, leaving 2 bases of the junction unmatched. Germline V gene data show CDR1 as WSHSY and CDR2 as SAAADI. The length of the CDR3 is 15 residues. CDR3 sequence (DNA): TGCGCCAGCAGTGATCTAGCGGGAGCCACAGATACGCAGTATTTT. Translation: CASSDLAGATDTQYF.

A remark on this clone: One junction end disagrees with the germline gene, perhaps due to a read error. This chain joins TRBV5-5 and TRBJ2-1, with D possibly being TRBD2 (6 bases). This CDR3 is built from 18 residues. The germline CDR1 and CDR2 sequences are SGHKS and YYEKEE (reference sequence). The chain's CDR3 is CASSHLKPGVSPHNKQFF. The CDR3 DNA is TGTGCCAGCAGCCACCTAAAGCCGGGGGTGAGCCCACACAATAAGCAGTTCTTC.

The chain couples TRBV19 to TRBJ1-2; D remains unclear. Trimming took 5 bases from V and 2 from J, leaving 15 bases between them. The CDR3 runs to 15 residues. Germline assignment: CDR1 LNHDA and CDR2 SQIVND (reference sequence). The CDR3 nucleotides are TGTGCCAGTAGTGCAGCGGGAGCTCAGAACTATGGCTACACCTTC. Amino acids: CASSAAGAQNYGYTF.

The chain has TRBV15 and TRBJ1-1; 11 nucleotides align to TRBD1. The length of the CDR3 is 16 residues. Per the germline V gene, CDR1 is LNHNV and CDR2 is YYDKDF (reference sequence). V was clipped by 5 bases and J by 5 bases; unmatched bases: 10. CDR3 region: CATSPGQGAGSTEAFF. The CDR3, as DNA: TGTGCCACCAGCCCCGGACAGGGGGCAGGAAGTACTGAAGCTTTCTTT.

V usage is TRBV11-2 and J usage is TRBJ2-7; D unclear. CDR1 and CDR2 from the germline V gene are SGHAT and FQNNGV. Trimming removed 4 bases at V and 3 bases at J, with 19 bases between. The CDR3 is 16 amino acids. Here the CDR3 DNA reads TGTGCCAGCAGCTCCTTGGTCGGGTCGGCGTACTACGAGCAGTACTTC. It encodes CASSSLVGSAYYEQYF.

The chain employs TRBV6-5 and TRBJ2-3; D possibly corresponds to TRBD2 (6 bases). CDR3 length: 16 residues. Germline CDR1 and CDR2: MNHEY and SVGAGI. V was cut by 0 bases and J by 5 bases, with 15 bases left in between. The CDR3 loop reads CASSYSTGEVKDTQYF. The CDR3 DNA follows: TGTGCCAGCAGTTACTCTACGGGGGAGGTTAAAGATACGCAGTATTTT.

This rearrangement joins TRBV6-4 to TRBJ2-7; 8 bases map to TRBD1. CDR3 length: 14 residues. The trim removed 4 bases at V and 0 bases at J, leaving 2 bases unmatched. CDR1 MRHNA and CDR2 SNTAGT come from the germline V gene. The CDR3 sequence is CASSADRGSYEQYF. Written as DNA, the CDR3 is TGTGCCAGCAGTGCCGACAGGGGCTCCTACGAGCAGTACTTC.

The CDR3 protein is CASSFRTGKFNEQFF. For the CDR3, the DNA is TGTGCCAGCAGTTTTAGGACAGGGAAATTCAATGAGCAGTTCTTC. The chain combines TRBV6-5 with TRBJ2-1; 8 bases are a match to TRBD1. CDR3 length: 15 amino acids. The junction had 8 bases not matched to a gene; V was cut back by 4 bases and J by 6 bases. Germline CDR1 is MNHEY and CDR2 is SVGAGI.

This chain connects TRBV30 to TRBJ2-7; TRBD1 is a possible D gene (6 bases). The V end lost 5 bases, the J end lost 3 bases, and 14 bases lay between the germline ends. The CDR3 runs 13 residues. Germline loops: CDR1 GTSNPN, CDR2 SVGIG (reference sequence). CDR3 nucleotides: TGTGCCTGGGACAGGCTAGAAGACTACGAGCAGTACTTC. Its protein is CAWDRLEDYEQYF.

CDR3: CASRDRNTGELFF. The CDR3 region has the DNA TGCGCCAGCAGGGACAGGAACACCGGGGAGCTGTTTTTT. This sequence joins TRBV10-1 and TRBJ2-2; a weak D match, TRBD1 (6 bases). Germline CDR1 is WNHNN and CDR2 is SYGVQD (reference sequence). The V gene lost 6 bases and the J gene lost 1 base, with 6 bases spanning the gap. This CDR3 comprises 13 residues.

The chain couples TRBV6-1 to TRBJ1-1; D remains ambiguous. The length of the CDR3 is 15 residues. With 0 bases removed from V and 4 bases from J, the gap between germline ends came to 12 bases. CDR1 MNHNS and CDR2 SASEGT come from the germline V gene. The chain's CDR3 is CASSEALGEVTEAFF. CDR3 DNA: TGTGCCAGCAGTGAAGCATTGGGTGAGGTCACTGAAGCTTTCTTT.

This clone has just one count. V usage is TRBV7-9 and J usage is TRBJ2-1, with 7 bases that match TRBD2. V dropped 6 bases and J dropped 0; count of bases not matched to a gene: 8. The CDR3 sequence is 16 residues long. Germline-derived CDR1 and CDR2 are SEHNR and FQNEAQ (reference sequence). This CDR3 reads CASRLLALSSYNEQFF. CDR3 bases: TGTGCCAGCAGGTTACTAGCGTTGAGCTCCTACAATGAGCAGTTCTTC. The variable domain in full, completed from reference TRBV7-9 and TRBJ2-1, reads DTGVSQNPRHKITKRGQNVTFRCDPISEHNRLYWYRQTLGQGPEFLTYFQNEAQLEKSRLLSDRFSAERPKGSFSTLEIQRTEQGDSAMYLCASRLLALSSYNEQFFGPGTRLTVL.

As to this clone: The sample has other DNA sequences that encode this CDR3 too. The chain employs TRBV9 and TRBJ2-2; TRBD2 might be the D (6 bases). The CDR3 is 13 amino acids. Germline-derived CDR1 and CDR2 are SGDLS and YYNGEE. The V and J ends lost 2 bases and 4 bases respectively, with 6 bases between them. CDR3 sequence reads: CASSVGLTGELFF. CDR3 nucleotide sequence: TGTGCCAGCAGCGTGGGACTCACCGGGGAGCTGTTTTTT. The full variable domain, in which reference TRBV9 and TRBJ2-2 provide the parts outside the CDR3, is DSGVTQTPKHLITATGQRVTLRCSPRSGDLSVYWYQQSLDQGLQFLIQYYNGEERAKGNILERFSAQQFPDLHSELNLSSLELGDSALYFCASSVGLTGELFFGEGSRLTVL.

This chain links TRBV6-4 with TRBJ1-6; D call uncertain. The CDR3 is 14 amino acids. Germline lookup yields CDR1 MRHNA and CDR2 SNTAGT. V was shortened by 6 bases and J by 5 bases, with 11 bases between the two germline ends. The CDR3 nucleotides are TGTGCCAGCAGAGCCCCCGGAGATAATTCACCCCTCCACTTT. This encodes CASRAPGDNSPLHF.

The rearrangement uses TRBV27 and TRBJ2-7, with TRBD2 as a possible D gene (6 bases). Germline CDR1 reads MNHEY; CDR2 reads SMNVEV (reference sequence). Trimming took 7 bases from V and 0 from J, leaving 13 bases between them. CDR3 size: 14 residues. This CDR3 is CASTPYGSSYEQYF. The CDR3 DNA follows: TGTGCCAGCACCCCATACGGGAGCTCCTACGAGCAGTACTTC.

This clone has more than one count but fewer than ten. The chain couples TRBV9 to TRBJ2-7, with a weak D call TRBD2 (5 bases). CDR1 and CDR2 from the germline V gene are SGDLS and YYNGEE. The CDR3 loop spans 15 amino acids. Trimming removed 3 bases at V and 7 bases at J, with 20 bases between. The CDR3 sequence is CASSEAGDTTGEQYF. In DNA, the CDR3 is TGTGCCAGCAGCGAGGCGGGCGATACAACGGGGGAGCAGTACTTC.

The chain combines TRBV5-4 with TRBJ2-3; tentatively, D is TRBD1 (6 bases). V dropped 0 bases and J dropped 0 bases, with 17 bases sitting between them. There are 18 residues in the CDR3. The germline V gene has CDR1 SGHNT and CDR2 YYREEE (reference sequence). The CDR3 DNA sequence: TGTGCCAGCAGCTTGGGGGGGCAGGGTGTTCCTAGCACAGATACGCAGTATTTT. Protein product: CASSLGGQGVPSTDTQYF.

Concerning this clone itself: The same CDR3 can be traced to other DNA sequences in this sample. The rearrangement links TRBV5-4 to TRBJ1-2; D might be TRBD1 (6 bases). The CDR3 spans 15 residues. V dropped 3 bases and J dropped 8 bases, with 20 bases sitting between them. Germline assignment: CDR1 SGHNT and CDR2 YYREEE (reference sequence). CDR3 loop: CASSSRGQLGEGYTF. The CDR3 DNA reads as TGTGCCAGCAGCTCAAGAGGACAGCTAGGCGAGGGCTACACCTTC.

The chain uses TRBV6-1 and TRBJ2-7, with D tentatively TRBD2 (6 bases). This CDR3 has 12 amino acids. V lost 6 bases to trimming and J lost 3 bases, with 9 bases between them. Germline CDR1 MNHNS, CDR2 SASEGT. DNA for the CDR3: TGTGCCAGCAGCGGGAGTAGCTACGAGCAGTACTTC. It is translated as CASSGSSYEQYF.

The V call is TRBV11-1, the J call TRBJ1-1, with 7 bases identical to TRBD1. This CDR3 has 14 residues. The ends lost 7 bases at V and 1 base at J; junction bases unmatched: 6. CDR1 SGHAT and CDR2 FQDESV come from the germline V gene (reference sequence). The CDR3 region has the DNA TGTGCCAGCAAGAGGGACAGTTCGAACACTGAAGCTTTCTTT. Its protein product is CASKRDSSNTEAFF.

The chain combines TRBV2 with TRBJ2-1, with D possibly being TRBD2 (6 bases). This CDR3 region has 14 residues. In germline, CDR1 is SNHLY, CDR2 FYNNEI. V lost 10 bases and J lost 2, with 15 bases in between. CDR3 sequence (DNA): TGTGCCACTCAGCGGCGGGAAACCTACAATGAGCAGTTCTTC. Protein sequence: CATQRRETYNEQFF.